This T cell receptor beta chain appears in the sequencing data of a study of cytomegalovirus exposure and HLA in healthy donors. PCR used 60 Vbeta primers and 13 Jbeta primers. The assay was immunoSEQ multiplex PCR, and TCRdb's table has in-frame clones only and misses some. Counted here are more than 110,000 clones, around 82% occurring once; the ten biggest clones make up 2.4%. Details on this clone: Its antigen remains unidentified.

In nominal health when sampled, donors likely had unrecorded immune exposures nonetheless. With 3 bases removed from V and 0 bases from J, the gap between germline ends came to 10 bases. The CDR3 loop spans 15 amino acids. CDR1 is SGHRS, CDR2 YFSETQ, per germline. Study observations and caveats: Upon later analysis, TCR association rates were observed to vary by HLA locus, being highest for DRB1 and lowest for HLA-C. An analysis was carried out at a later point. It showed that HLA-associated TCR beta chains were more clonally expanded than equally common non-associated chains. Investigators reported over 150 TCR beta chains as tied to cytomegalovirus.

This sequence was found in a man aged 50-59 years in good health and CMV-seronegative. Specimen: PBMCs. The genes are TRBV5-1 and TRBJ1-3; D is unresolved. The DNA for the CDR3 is TGCGCCAGCAGCTCCAGCGGGAACTCTGGAAACACCATATATTTT. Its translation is CASSSSGNSGNTIYF.